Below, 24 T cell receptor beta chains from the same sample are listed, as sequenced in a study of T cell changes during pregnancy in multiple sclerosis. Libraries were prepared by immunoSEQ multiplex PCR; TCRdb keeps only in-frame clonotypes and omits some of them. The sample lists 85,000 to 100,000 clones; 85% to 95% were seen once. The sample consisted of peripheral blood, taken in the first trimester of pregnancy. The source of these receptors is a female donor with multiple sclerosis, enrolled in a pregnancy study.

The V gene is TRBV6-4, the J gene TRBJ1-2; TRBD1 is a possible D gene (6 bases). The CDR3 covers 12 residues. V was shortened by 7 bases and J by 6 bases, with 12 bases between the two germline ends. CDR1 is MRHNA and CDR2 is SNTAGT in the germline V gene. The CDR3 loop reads CASKGHQHGYTF. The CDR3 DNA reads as TGTGCCAGCAAGGGACACCAGCATGGCTACACCTTC.

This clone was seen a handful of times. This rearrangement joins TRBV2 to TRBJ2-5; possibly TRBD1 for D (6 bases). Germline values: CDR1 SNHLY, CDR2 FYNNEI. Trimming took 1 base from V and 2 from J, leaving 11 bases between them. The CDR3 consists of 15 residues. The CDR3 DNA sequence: TGTGCCAGCAGTGAAGAGGGGGAGCATCAAGAGACCCAGTACTTC. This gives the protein CASSEEGEHQETQYF.

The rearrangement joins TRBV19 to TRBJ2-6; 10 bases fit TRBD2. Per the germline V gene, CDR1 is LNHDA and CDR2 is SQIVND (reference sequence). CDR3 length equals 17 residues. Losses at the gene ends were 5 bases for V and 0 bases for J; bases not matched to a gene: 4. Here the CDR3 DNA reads TGTGCCAGTAGTGTTAGCGGGAGGCTCTCTGGGGCCAACGTCCTGACTTTC. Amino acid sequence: CASSVSGRLSGANVLTF.

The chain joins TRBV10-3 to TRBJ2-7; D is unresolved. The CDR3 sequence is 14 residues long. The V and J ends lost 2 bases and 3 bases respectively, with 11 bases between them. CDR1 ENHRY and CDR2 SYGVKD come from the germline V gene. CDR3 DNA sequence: TGTGCCATCAGTGAGGCCGCGTCGGGCTACGAGCAGTACTTC. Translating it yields CAISEAASGYEQYF.

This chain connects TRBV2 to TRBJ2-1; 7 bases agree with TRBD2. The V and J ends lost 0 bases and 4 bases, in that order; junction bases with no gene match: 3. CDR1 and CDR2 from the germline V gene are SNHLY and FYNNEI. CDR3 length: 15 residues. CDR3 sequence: CASSEAASGYNEQFF. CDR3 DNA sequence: TGTGCCAGCAGTGAAGCGGCTAGCGGTTACAATGAGCAGTTCTTC. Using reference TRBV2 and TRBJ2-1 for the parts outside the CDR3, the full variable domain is EPEVTQTPSHQVTQMGQEVILRCVPISNHLYFYWYRQILGQKVEFLVSFYNNEISEKSEIFDDQFSVERPDGSNFTLKIRSTKLEDSAMYFCASSEAASGYNEQFFGPGTRLTVL.

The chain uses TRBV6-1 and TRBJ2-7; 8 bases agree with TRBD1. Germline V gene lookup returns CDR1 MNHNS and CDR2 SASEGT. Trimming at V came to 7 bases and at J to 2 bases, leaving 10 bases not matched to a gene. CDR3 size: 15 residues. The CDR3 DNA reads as TGTGCCAGCAAAGGTCCTCCGGGACAGGCCTACGAGCAGTACTTC. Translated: CASKGPPGQAYEQYF.

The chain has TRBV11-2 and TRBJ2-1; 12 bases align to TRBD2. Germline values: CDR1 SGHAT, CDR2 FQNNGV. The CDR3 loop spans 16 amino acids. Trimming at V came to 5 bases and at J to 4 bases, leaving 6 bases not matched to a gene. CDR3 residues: CASSVASGRVYNEQFF. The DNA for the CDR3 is TGTGCCAGCAGCGTCGCTAGCGGGAGGGTTTACAATGAGCAGTTCTTC.

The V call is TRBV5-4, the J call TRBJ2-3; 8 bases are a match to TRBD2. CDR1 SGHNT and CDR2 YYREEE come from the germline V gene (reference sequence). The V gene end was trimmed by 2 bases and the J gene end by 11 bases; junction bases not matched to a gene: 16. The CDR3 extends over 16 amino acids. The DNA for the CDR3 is TGTGCCAGCAGCTTTGGAGGTGTCGAGCGGGAGTGGAGGCAGTATTTT. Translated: CASSFGGVEREWRQYF.

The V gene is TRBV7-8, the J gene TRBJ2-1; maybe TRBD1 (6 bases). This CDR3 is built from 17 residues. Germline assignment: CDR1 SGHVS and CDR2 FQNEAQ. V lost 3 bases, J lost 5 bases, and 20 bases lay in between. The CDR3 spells CASSFPYRVQPNNEQFF. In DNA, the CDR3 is TGTGCCAGCAGCTTCCCCTACAGGGTCCAGCCCAACAATGAGCAGTTCTTC.

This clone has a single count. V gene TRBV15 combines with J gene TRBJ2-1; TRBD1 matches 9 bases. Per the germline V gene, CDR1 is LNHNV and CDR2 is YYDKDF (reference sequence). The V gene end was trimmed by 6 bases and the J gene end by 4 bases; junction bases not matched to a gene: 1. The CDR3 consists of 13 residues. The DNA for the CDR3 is TGTGCCACCAGAGGACAGGGGTACAATGAGCAGTTCTTC. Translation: CATRGQGYNEQFF.

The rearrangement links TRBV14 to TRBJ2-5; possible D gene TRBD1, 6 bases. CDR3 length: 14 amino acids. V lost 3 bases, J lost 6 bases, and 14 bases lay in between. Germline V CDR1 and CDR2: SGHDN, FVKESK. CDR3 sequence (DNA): TGTGCCAGCAGCCACCAGGGGATTATGCAGACCCAGTACTTC. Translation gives CASSHQGIMQTQYF.

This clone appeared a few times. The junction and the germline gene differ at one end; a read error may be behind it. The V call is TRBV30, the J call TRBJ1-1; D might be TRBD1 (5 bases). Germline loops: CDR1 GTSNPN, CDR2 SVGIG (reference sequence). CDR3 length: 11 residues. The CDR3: CAWSAGGLLRF. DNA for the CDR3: TGTGCCTGGAGTGCCGGGGGACTCCTACGATTT.

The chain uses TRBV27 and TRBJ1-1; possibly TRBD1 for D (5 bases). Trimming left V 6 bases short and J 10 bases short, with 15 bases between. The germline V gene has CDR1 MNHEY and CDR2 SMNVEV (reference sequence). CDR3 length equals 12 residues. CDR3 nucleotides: TGTGCCAGCAGACAAAACCAGGGTGCAGCTTTCTTT. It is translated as CASRQNQGAAFF.

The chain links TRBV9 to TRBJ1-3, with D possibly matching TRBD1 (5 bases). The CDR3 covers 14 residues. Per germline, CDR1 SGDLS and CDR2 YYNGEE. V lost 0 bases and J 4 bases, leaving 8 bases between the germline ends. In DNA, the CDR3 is TGTGCCAGCAGCGTAGGGGGGGTGGGAAACACCATATATTTT. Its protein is CASSVGGVGNTIYF.

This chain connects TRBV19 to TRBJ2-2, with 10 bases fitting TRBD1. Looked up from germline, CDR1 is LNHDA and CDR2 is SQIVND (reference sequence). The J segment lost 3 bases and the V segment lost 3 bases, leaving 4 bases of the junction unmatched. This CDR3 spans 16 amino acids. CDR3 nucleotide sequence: TGTGCCAGTAGTATCTGGGACAGGGGAGACACCGGGGAGCTGTTTTTT. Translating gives CASSIWDRGDTGELFF.

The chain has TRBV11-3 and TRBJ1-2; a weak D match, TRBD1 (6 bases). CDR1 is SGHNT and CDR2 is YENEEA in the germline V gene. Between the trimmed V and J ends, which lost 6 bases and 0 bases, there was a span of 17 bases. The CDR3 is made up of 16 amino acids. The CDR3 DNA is TGTGCCAGCAGTTCAGGGGACCCACCTACTAACTATGGCTACACCTTC. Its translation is CASSSGDPPTNYGYTF. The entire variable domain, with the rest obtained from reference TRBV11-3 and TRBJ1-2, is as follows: EAGVVQSPRYKIIEKKQPVAFWCNPISGHNTLYWYLQNLGQGPELLIRYENEEAVDDSQLPKDRFSAERLKGVDSTLKIQPAELGDSAVYLCASSSGDPPTNYGYTFGSGTRLTVV.

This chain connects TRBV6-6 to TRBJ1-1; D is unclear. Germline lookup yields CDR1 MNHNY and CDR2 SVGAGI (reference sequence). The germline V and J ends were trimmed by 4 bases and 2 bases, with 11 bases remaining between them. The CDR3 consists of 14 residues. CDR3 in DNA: TGTGCCAGCAGTTCCATGGAGGGTAACACTGAAGCTTTCTTT. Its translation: CASSSMEGNTEAFF.

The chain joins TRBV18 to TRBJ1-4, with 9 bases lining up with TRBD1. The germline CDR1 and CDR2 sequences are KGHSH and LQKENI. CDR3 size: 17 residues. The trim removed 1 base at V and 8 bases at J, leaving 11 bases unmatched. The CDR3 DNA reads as TGTGCCAGCTCACCACGTCACACGGGACAGGGTGACGAAAAACTGTTTTTT. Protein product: CASSPRHTGQGDEKLFF.

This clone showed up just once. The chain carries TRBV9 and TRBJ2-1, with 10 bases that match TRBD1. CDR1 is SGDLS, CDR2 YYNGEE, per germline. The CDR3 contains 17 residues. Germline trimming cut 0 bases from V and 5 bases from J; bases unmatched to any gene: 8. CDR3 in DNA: TGTGCCAGCAGCGTAGCTTCCGGGACAGGGGTTCACAATGAGCAGTTCTTC. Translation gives CASSVASGTGVHNEQFF.

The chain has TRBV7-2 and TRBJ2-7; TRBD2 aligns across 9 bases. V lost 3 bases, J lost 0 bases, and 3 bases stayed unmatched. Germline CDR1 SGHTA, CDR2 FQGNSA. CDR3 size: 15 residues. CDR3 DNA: TGTGCCAGCAGCTTTAGCGGGAGAGGCTCCTACGAGCAGTACTTC. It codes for CASSFSGRGSYEQYF.

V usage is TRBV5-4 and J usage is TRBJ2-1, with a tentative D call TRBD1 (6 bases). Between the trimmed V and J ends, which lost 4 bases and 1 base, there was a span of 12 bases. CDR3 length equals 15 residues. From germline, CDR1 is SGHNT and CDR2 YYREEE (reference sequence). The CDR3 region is CASSTDQGSYNEQFF. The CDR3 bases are TGTGCCAGCAGCACCGACCAGGGGTCCTACAATGAGCAGTTCTTC.

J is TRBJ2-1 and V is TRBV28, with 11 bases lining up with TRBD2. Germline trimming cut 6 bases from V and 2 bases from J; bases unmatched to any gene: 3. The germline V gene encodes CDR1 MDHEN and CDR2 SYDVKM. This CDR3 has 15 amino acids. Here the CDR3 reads CASSRLAGPYNEQFF. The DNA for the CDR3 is TGTGCCAGCAGCCGACTAGCGGGACCCTACAATGAGCAGTTCTTC.

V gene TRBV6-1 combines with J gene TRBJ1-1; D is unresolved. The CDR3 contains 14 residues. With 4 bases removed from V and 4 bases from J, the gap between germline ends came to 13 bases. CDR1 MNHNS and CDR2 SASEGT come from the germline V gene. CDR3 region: CASSVDGVGTEAFF. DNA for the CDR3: TGTGCCAGCAGTGTGGACGGGGTGGGCACTGAAGCTTTCTTT.

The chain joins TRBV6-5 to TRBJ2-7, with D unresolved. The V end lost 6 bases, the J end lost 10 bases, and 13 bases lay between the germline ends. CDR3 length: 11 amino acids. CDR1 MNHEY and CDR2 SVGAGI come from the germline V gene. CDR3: CASRHSQLQYF. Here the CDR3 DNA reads TGTGCCAGCAGGCATTCACAGCTACAGTACTTC.